One and the same sample provided the 2 T cell receptor beta chains below, sequenced in a study of T-cell memory formation after mild COVID-19. One entry per CDR3 protein results from TCRdb running MiXCR on the 5' RACE reads. Among about 210,000 distinct CDR3 sequences listed, around 26% were seen once. The sample comprised PBMCs or a T cell subset sorted from them (not recorded which). The receptor set was obtained from an adult woman who had mild COVID-19 (a few samples of this study predate the infection). Cell type and time point are not known.

V is TRBV12-3 or TRBV12-4 and J is TRBJ2-1; 7 bases are a match to TRBD1. J was trimmed by 3 bases and V by 6 bases; bases with no gene match: 8. This CDR3 spans 15 amino acids. The chain's CDR3 is CASSSGTAYYNEQFF. The CDR3 coding sequence is TGTGCCAGCAGCTCCGGGACAGCCTACTACAATGAGCAGTTCTTC.

This clonotype was seen only once. In DNA form, the CDR3 reads TGTGCCACCTCTGACGTGTTGGAGACCCAGTACTTC. This encodes CATSDVLETQYF. This chain connects TRBV24-1 to TRBJ2-5, with D unclear. V gave up 9 bases and J gave up 5 bases, with 12 bases separating them. This CDR3 is 12 amino acids long. The V gene's germline CDR1 is KGHDR and CDR2 SFDVKD.